This T cell receptor (beta chain) was retrieved from a study of blood T cells in healthy people across ages. Study findings and constraints: The study lacked donor CMV status, which possibly confounded expanded clonotype changes. Whereas aged donors had fewer naive CD4+ cells, long-lived donors had more of them and higher diversity. As age increased, TCR beta diversity per million T cells fell in a roughly linear fashion. PBMCs left unsorted prevented a conclusive naive versus antigen-experienced comparison.

Comment on this clonotype: What it binds is unknown.

The second PCR ran roughly 7 to 11 cycles with a sample-barcoded 5' primer and J-beta primers. Each CDR3 protein is one row after TCRdb ran MiXCR on the 5' RACE reads. Here the sample spans 550,000 to 700,000 distinct CDR3 sequences, roughly a quarter being singletons. The germline V and J ends were trimmed by 0 bases and 4 bases, with 11 bases remaining between them. The germline CDR1 and CDR2 sequences are SGDLS and YYNGEE. The CDR3 is 15 residues long. The TCR sequence derives from a woman aged 70-85 years in good health. The chain has TRBV9 and TRBJ1-5; D possibly corresponds to TRBD1 (6 bases). Input material: blood. The CDR3 here is CASSVEPQGNQPQHF. The CDR3 coding sequence is TGTGCCAGCAGCGTAGAGCCTCAGGGGAATCAGCCCCAGCATTTT.